These 25 T cell receptor beta chains share one sample of origin, sequenced in a study of blood T cell repertoires in COVID-19. Only in-frame clones appear in the TCRdb table, and some are missing; sequencing was by immunoSEQ multiplex PCR. This table has roughly 280,000 clones, more than 85% appearing once. Sequencing was done on a sample of peripheral blood. The origin of the receptors is a man aged 18-30 years with active or convalescent COVID-19.

This sequence joins TRBV28 and TRBJ1-1; weak D call: TRBD1 (6 bases). V lost 5 bases and J lost 5, with 15 bases in between. CDR3 length: 14 amino acids. The germline CDR1 and CDR2 sequences are MDHEN and SYDVKM. The CDR3 sequence: CASSLTTGRTEAFF. CDR3 sequence (DNA): TGTGCCAGCAGTCTGACCACAGGGCGTACTGAAGCTTTCTTT.

The chain links TRBV3-1 (or the pseudogene TRBV3-2) to TRBJ2-2; no clear D gene. Germline V gene sequence: CDR1 LGHDT, CDR2 YNNKEL (reference sequence). The ends were cut back, 1 base at V and 10 bases at J, with 7 bases in the middle. The CDR3 has 12 amino acids. The CDR3 coding sequence is TGTGCCAGCAGCCAAGGGGCCAAGGAGCTGTTTTTT. It codes for CASSQGAKELFF.

This rearrangement joins TRBV4-3 to TRBJ2-7; 7 bases agree with TRBD2. From germline, CDR1 is LGHNA and CDR2 YSLEER. The V gene end was trimmed by 1 base and the J gene end by 3 bases; junction bases not matched to a gene: 21. The CDR3 covers 20 residues. For the CDR3, the DNA is TGCGCCAGCAGCCAAGGAGTGGCTAGCGGCGATATATTAGGACTCTACGAGCAGTACTTC. This sequence encodes CASSQGVASGDILGLYEQYF.

The rearrangement links TRBV15 to TRBJ2-1, with TRBD1 matching 8 bases. This CDR3 region has 15 residues. V shed 0 bases, J shed 7 bases, and the junction held 5 bases outside the gene matches. Germline V CDR1 and CDR2: LNHNV, YYDKDF (reference sequence). CDR3 in amino acids: CATSRDRQGANEQFF. CDR3 bases: TGTGCCACCAGCAGAGATAGGCAGGGGGCTAATGAGCAGTTCTTC.

This rearrangement joins TRBV6-5 to TRBJ2-3; 10 bases align to TRBD2. The CDR3 spans 14 residues. The germline gives CDR1 MNHEY, CDR2 SVGAGI. The J segment lost 4 bases and the V segment lost 7 bases, leaving 5 bases of the junction unmatched. The CDR3: CASNPGTSADTQYF. In DNA, the CDR3 is TGTGCCAGCAATCCAGGGACTAGCGCAGATACGCAGTATTTT.

This chain connects TRBV5-1 to TRBJ1-2, with 7 bases aligning to TRBD1. Trimming took 4 bases from V and 8 from J; bases not matched to a gene: 20. The CDR3 loop spans 17 amino acids. Germline assignment: CDR1 SGHRS and CDR2 YFSETQ. The CDR3 DNA reads as TGCGCCAGCAGCCCGCCGGACGGGGGGGGACAGCCCAAGGGCTACACCTTC. Amino acid sequence: CASSPPDGGGQPKGYTF.

Here the CDR3 DNA reads TGTGCCAGCTCCCGCGATGAGAGGCGCGAGCAGTACTTC. This sequence encodes CASSRDERREQYF. The V call is TRBV18, the J call TRBJ2-7, with D hard to call. The CDR3 sequence is 13 residues long. Germline values: CDR1 KGHSH, CDR2 LQKENI. V was pared by 6 bases and J by 6 bases, with 15 bases between.

CDR3 bases: TGTGCCAGCAGCAACTTCCTAGGGAGTGATGGCTACACCTTC. Translating gives CASSNFLGSDGYTF. The rearrangement joins TRBV6-2 or TRBV6-3 to TRBJ1-2, with D unresolved. Deletions cut 6 bases from V and 6 bases from J, with 17 bases between. Germline V gives CDR1 MNHEY, CDR2 SVGEGT. CDR3 length: 14 residues.

This clone has only one observation. The chain joins TRBV6-1 to TRBJ1-1, with 8 nucleotides matching TRBD1. The CDR3 is 15 residues long. J was trimmed by 6 bases and V by 2 bases; bases with no gene match: 8. Germline V gives CDR1 MNHNS, CDR2 SASEGT. In DNA, the CDR3 is TGTGCCAGCAGTGAACAGGGGGCCGGGGGTGCTGAAGCTTTCTTT. Protein product: CASSEQGAGGAEAFF.

Worth noting for this clone: The junction departs from the called germline gene at one end, perhaps through a read error. The chain recombines TRBV2 with TRBJ1-3; D gene ambiguous. Germline CDR1 and CDR2: SNHLY and FYNNEI. The CDR3 loop spans 14 amino acids. In nucleotides, the CDR3 is TGTGCCAGCAGTATTGGGCAGTCTGGCAACACCATATATTTT. Residues: CASSIGQSGNTIYF.

The rearrangement joins TRBV30 to TRBJ1-1, with a possible D match to TRBD1 (5 bases). Trimming shortened V by 5 bases and J by 1 base, and 17 bases separated the two germline ends. Germline CDR1 is GTSNPN and CDR2 is SVGIG (reference sequence). The CDR3 is 15 amino acids. The CDR3 sequence: CAWATGRTTNTEAFF. The CDR3 nucleotides are TGTGCCTGGGCCACCGGCCGGACAACGAACACTGAAGCTTTCTTT.

The chain couples TRBV6-2 or TRBV6-3 to TRBJ2-1, with D perhaps matching TRBD2 (5 bases). V lost 6 bases and J 14 bases, leaving 17 bases between the germline ends. The germline V gene has CDR1 MNHEY and CDR2 SVGEGT. This CDR3 region has 12 residues. The CDR3 spells CASSPVSAGKFF. The CDR3 coding sequence is TGTGCCAGCAGCCCCGTGTCGGCCGGGAAGTTCTTC.

This clone was counted only a few times. The genes are TRBV3-1 (or the pseudogene TRBV3-2) and TRBJ1-5, with 7 bases that match TRBD1. The J segment lost 4 bases and the V segment lost 4 bases, leaving 4 bases of the junction unmatched. Germline V CDR1 and CDR2: LGHDT, YNNKEL (reference sequence). This CDR3 region has 14 residues. The CDR3 DNA sequence: TGTGCCAGCAGCCTGGGCAGGGGGAATCAGCCCCAGCATTTT. This encodes CASSLGRGNQPQHF.

This clone was counted between two and nine times. This sequence joins TRBV5-8 and TRBJ1-2; D may be TRBD1 (5 bases). The CDR3 is 13 amino acids. V was pared by 5 bases and J by 4 bases, with 12 bases between. Germline-derived CDR1 and CDR2 are SGHTS and YDEGEE. Here the CDR3 reads CASRIRQIYGYTF. In nucleotides, the CDR3 is TGTGCCAGCAGGATTCGACAGATCTATGGCTACACCTTC.

V gene TRBV11-3 combines with J gene TRBJ2-1, with D perhaps TRBD2 (5 bases). Germline loops: CDR1 SGHNT, CDR2 YENEEA. V gave up 4 bases and J gave up 10 bases, with 20 bases separating them. CDR3 length: 15 residues. Here the CDR3 DNA reads TGTGCCAGCAGCTCCAGGACCGGAACTAGGGAAGAGCAGTTCTTC. Its protein product is CASSSRTGTREEQFF.

The rearrangement uses TRBV29-1 and TRBJ1-2; D remains unclear. Germline V gene lookup returns CDR1 SQVTM and CDR2 ANQGSEA. This CDR3 comprises 12 residues. Trimming took 3 bases from V and 5 from J, leaving 10 bases between them. The CDR3 region is CSVEAGTYGYTF. Here the CDR3 DNA reads TGCAGCGTTGAGGCAGGCACATATGGCTACACCTTC.

The chain carries TRBV2 and TRBJ2-3; 7 bases match TRBD1. The germline gives CDR1 SNHLY, CDR2 FYNNEI. The CDR3 is 15 residues long. Germline trimming cut 6 bases from V and 0 bases from J; bases unmatched to any gene: 6. The CDR3 loop reads CASSPGTASTDTQYF. The CDR3 coding sequence is TGTGCCAGCAGCCCAGGGACAGCTAGCACAGATACGCAGTATTTT.

This chain uses TRBV3-1 (or the pseudogene TRBV3-2) with TRBJ1-2, with no clear D. This CDR3 has 13 amino acids. V shed 0 bases and J shed 7 bases, with 9 bases lying between them. Germline CDR1 and CDR2: LGHDT and YNNKEL (reference sequence). CDR3 bases: TGTGCCAGCAGCCAAGATACCGGGAGTGGCTACACCTTC. Protein sequence: CASSQDTGSGYTF.

The V gene is TRBV19, the J gene TRBJ2-7; 9 bases are a match to TRBD2. Germline V CDR1 and CDR2: LNHDA, SQIVND (reference sequence). The CDR3 has 15 amino acids. Trimming removed 5 bases from V and 0 bases from J; junction bases left unmatched: 5. The CDR3 protein is CASSLLAGNSYEQYF. CDR3 nucleotide sequence: TGTGCCAGTAGTTTACTAGCGGGTAACTCCTACGAGCAGTACTTC.

This chain uses TRBV2 with TRBJ1-6; D call uncertain. This CDR3 comprises 15 residues. Germline lookup yields CDR1 SNHLY and CDR2 FYNNEI. Trimming removed 0 bases at V and 10 bases at J, with 13 bases between. The CDR3 protein is CASSEARQVLSPLHF. As DNA, the CDR3 is TGTGCCAGCAGTGAAGCTCGGCAGGTTTTGTCACCCCTCCACTTT. The entire variable domain, with the rest obtained from reference TRBV2 and TRBJ1-6, is as follows: EPEVTQTPSHQVTQMGQEVILRCVPISNHLYFYWYRQILGQKVEFLVSFYNNEISEKSEIFDDQFSVERPDGSNFTLKIRSTKLEDSAMYFCASSEARQVLSPLHFGNGTRLTVT.

The chain has TRBV7-2 and TRBJ1-1, with 8 bases lining up with TRBD1. The CDR3 spans 15 residues. V lost 5 bases and J lost 2; bases outside the gene matches: 7. Germline CDR1 SGHTA, CDR2 FQGNSA. CDR3 sequence (DNA): TGTGCCAGCAGCAGGACAGGGTTGGTTAACACTGAAGCTTTCTTT. Translating it yields CASSRTGLVNTEAFF.

The gene calls are TRBV5-4 and TRBJ2-3; tentatively, D is TRBD1 (5 bases). Germline CDR1 SGHNT, CDR2 YYREEE (reference sequence). The CDR3 spans 15 residues. Trimming removed 1 base from V and 3 bases from J, with 12 bases in between. This CDR3 is CASSLSGLTTDTQYF. Written as DNA, the CDR3 is TGTGCCAGCAGCTTGTCAGGGCTAACAACAGATACGCAGTATTTT.

The V call is TRBV6-5, the J call TRBJ2-7; 7 bases match TRBD2. After removal of 4 bases from V and 4 bases from J, the junction contained 10 bases not matched to a gene. The CDR3 runs 15 residues. The germline V gene encodes CDR1 MNHEY and CDR2 SVGAGI. Here the CDR3 DNA reads TGTGCCAGCAGTTCGCATAGCGGGCCTACATACGAGCAGTACTTC. Amino acid sequence: CASSSHSGPTYEQYF.

V is TRBV24-1 and J is TRBJ2-3; a weak D match, TRBD2 (5 bases). The V gene lost 4 bases and the J gene lost 4 bases, with 17 bases spanning the gap. The CDR3 has 16 amino acids. Germline V gene lookup returns CDR1 KGHDR and CDR2 SFDVKD. The CDR3 sequence: CATSDNLDSTPDTQYF. The CDR3 region has the DNA TGTGCCACCAGTGACAACTTGGACTCAACCCCAGATACGCAGTATTTT.

J is TRBJ2-2 and V is TRBV24-1; D ambiguous. Germline lookup yields CDR1 KGHDR and CDR2 SFDVKD. Deletions cut 6 bases from V and 3 bases from J, with 10 bases between. The CDR3 loop spans 14 amino acids. The CDR3 sequence is CATSPPVHTGELFF. DNA of the CDR3: TGTGCCACCAGTCCCCCGGTTCACACCGGGGAGCTGTTTTTT.